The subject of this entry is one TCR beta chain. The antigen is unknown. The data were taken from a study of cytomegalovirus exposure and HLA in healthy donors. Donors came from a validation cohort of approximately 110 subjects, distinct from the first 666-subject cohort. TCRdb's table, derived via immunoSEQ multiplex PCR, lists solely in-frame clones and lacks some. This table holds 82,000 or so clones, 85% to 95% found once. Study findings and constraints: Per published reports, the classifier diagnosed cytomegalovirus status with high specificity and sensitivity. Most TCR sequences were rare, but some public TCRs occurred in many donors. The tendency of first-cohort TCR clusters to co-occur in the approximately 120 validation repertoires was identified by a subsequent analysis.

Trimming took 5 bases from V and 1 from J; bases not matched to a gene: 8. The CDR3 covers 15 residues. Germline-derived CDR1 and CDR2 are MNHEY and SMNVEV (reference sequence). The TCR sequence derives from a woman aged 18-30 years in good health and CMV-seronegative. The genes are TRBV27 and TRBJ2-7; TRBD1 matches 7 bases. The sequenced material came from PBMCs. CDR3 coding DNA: TGTGCCAGCAGTCTGACAGGGCTGTCATCCTACGAGCAGTACTTC. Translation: CASSLTGLSSYEQYF.